This T cell receptor beta chain originates from a study of blood T cell repertoires in COVID-19. Trimming at V came to 6 bases and at J to 2 bases, leaving 4 bases not matched to a gene. Germline CDR1 MNHEY, CDR2 SVGEGT. The length of the CDR3 is 13 residues. Repertoires were generated with immunoSEQ multiplex PCR, while TCRdb's copy carries only in-frame clones and drops some. The sample holds more than 200,000 clones, about 90% seen once. This chain joins TRBV6-2 or TRBV6-3 and TRBJ2-7; 7 nucleotides align to TRBD1. The receptor was derived from a man aged 80 or over with acute or convalescent COVID-19. Material for sequencing was peripheral blood. CDR3 region: CASSRTGTYEQYF. CDR3 nucleotides: TGTGCCAGCAGCCGGACAGGAACCTACGAGCAGTACTTC.